These T cell receptor beta chains were read from a single sample in a study of cytotoxic CD8 clonotypes in ibrutinib-treated CLL. Using immunoSEQ multiplex PCR, the repertoire was profiled, and TCRdb retains in-frame clones only, with some absent. The sample has 200,000 to 250,000 clones, 70% to 75% seen once. This specimen was PBMCs, taken after 12 months of ibrutinib treatment. These TCRs come from a human donor with chronic lymphocytic leukemia. CDR3s include the opening cysteine and the closing phenylalanine or tryptophan. A D gene is named only where the DNA matches it firmly. Some rows mark clone size as missing; the rest say once, few, many or name a class of expanded clone.

-	TRBJ1-2	-	TRBV7-9	13	TGTGCCAGCAGCTCCCCGGAGAGTTATGGCTACACCTTC	CASSSPESYGYTF
-	TRBJ2-1	TRBD2	TRBV5-1	15	TGCGCCAGCAGCGTGCCGTTAGCGGGAGCCTCTGAGCAGTTCTTC	CASSVPLAGASEQFF
-	TRBJ2-7	TRBD1	TRBV19	14	TGTGCCAGTAGCGCCGGGACAGGGAGTTACGAGCAGTACTTC	CASSAGTGSYEQYF
few	TRBJ2-2	-	TRBV30	15	TGTGCCTGGAAGGTGGGGCAGGGGAACACCGGGGAGCTGTTTTTT	CAWKVGQGNTGELFF
-	TRBJ2-7	-	TRBV4-2	10	TGTGCCAGCAGCCTGCGCGAGCAGTACTTC	CASSLREQYF
-	TRBJ2-7	TRBD2	TRBV5-1	14	TGCGCCAGCAGCTTCCTAGCGGGGACGGGGGAGCAGTACTTC	CASSFLAGTGEQYF
few	TRBJ2-3	-	TRBV28	15	TGTGCCGTCGTGGGTGGGGGAACGTGGACAGATACGCAGTATTTT	CAVVGGGTWTDTQYF
-	TRBJ2-3	TRBD2	TRBV10-2	15	TGCGCCAGCAGTGCCTCCCCTGGGGCTAGCGGGCAGCAGTATTTT	CASSASPGASGQQYF
-	TRBJ2-3	-	TRBV6-1	13	TGTGCCAGCAGTGAAAGGTACACAGATACGCAGTATTTT	CASSERYTDTQYF
-	TRBJ2-7	-	TRBV6-5	13	TGTGCCAGCAGTTATCTGGGGATCAACGAGCAGTACTTC	CASSYLGINEQYF
-	TRBJ1-2	TRBD1	TRBV14	14	TGTGCCAGCAGCCCACTTCACGGAGGGGGCGGCTACACCTTC	CASSPLHGGGGYTF
-	TRBJ1-6	-	TRBV9	18	TGTGCCAGCAGCGTAGCCCCCGACCGTTACAGGACGGGTTCACCCCTCCACTTT	CASSVAPDRYRTGSPLHF
-	TRBJ2-1	TRBD2	TRBV19	13	TGTGCCACCCGACTAGCGGGAGCCTATGAGCAGTTCTTC	CATRLAGAYEQFF
-	TRBJ2-1	TRBD2	TRBV18	16	TGTGCCAGCTCACCACCAACGGGACTAGCCCTCGGTGAGCAGTTCTTC	CASSPPTGLALGEQFF